A single sample is the source of the 28 T cell receptor beta chains below, sequenced in a study of blood T cell repertoires in COVID-19. TCRdb keeps only in-frame clones here, not all; method: immunoSEQ multiplex PCR. The table includes about 140,000 clones, 88% detected once. The sample comprised peripheral blood. These TCRs come from a woman aged 55-70 years with acute or convalescent COVID-19.

V usage is TRBV6-1 and J usage is TRBJ1-3; D is perhaps TRBD1 (6 bases). V lost 3 bases to trimming and J lost 8 bases, with 8 bases between them. CDR3 length: 12 amino acids. From germline, CDR1 is MNHNS and CDR2 SASEGT. The CDR3 loop is CASSDQGYTIYF. The CDR3 DNA is TGTGCCAGCAGTGATCAGGGGTACACCATATATTTT.

The V gene is TRBV30, the J gene TRBJ2-5, with 11 bases that match TRBD1. The germline V gene encodes CDR1 GTSNPN and CDR2 SVGIG (reference sequence). The CDR3 runs to 15 residues. V gave up 5 bases and J gave up 7 bases; unmatched junction bases: 12. The CDR3 DNA follows: TGTGCCTGGTCTGGACAGGGGGCCTCTGGAGCGACCCAGTACTTC. As protein: CAWSGQGASGATQYF. Filled out from reference TRBV30 and TRBJ2-5, the complete variable domain reads SQTIHQWPATLVQPVGSPLSLECTVEGTSNPNLYWYRQAAGRGLQLLFYSVGIGQISSEVPQNLSASRPQDRQFILSSKKLLLSDSGFYLCAWSGQGASGATQYFGPGTRLLVL.

V usage is TRBV6-2 or TRBV6-3 and J usage is TRBJ2-7; 8 positions agree with TRBD1. J gave up 1 base and V 7 bases, and 12 bases lay outside the gene matches. There are 16 residues in the CDR3. In germline, CDR1 is MNHEY, CDR2 SVGEGT. The CDR3 region has the DNA TGTGCCAGCACCCCGGAGGGGGACAGGAGATCCTACGAGCAGTACTTC. It codes for CASTPEGDRRSYEQYF.

The rearrangement joins TRBV4-1 to TRBJ1-4; 12 bases line up with TRBD1. This CDR3 has 18 amino acids. Trimming cost V 3 bases and J 5 bases; bases outside gene matches: 10. Per germline, CDR1 MGHRA and CDR2 YSYEKL. The CDR3 loop reads CASSQGPGTGGRNEKLFF. The DNA for the CDR3 is TGCGCCAGCAGCCAGGGTCCCGGGACAGGGGGCCGAAATGAAAAACTGTTTTTT.

The genes are TRBV7-2 and TRBJ2-4; 7 bases are shared with TRBD1. With V trimmed by 5 bases and J by 0 bases, 16 bases remained unmatched. The germline CDR1 and CDR2 sequences are SGHTA and FQGNSA. The CDR3 consists of 19 residues. The DNA of the CDR3 is TGTGCCAGCAGCCCCAAGGACAGGTCCAGGATAATAGCCAAAAACATTCAGTACTTC. Its protein is CASSPKDRSRIIAKNIQYF.

The chain couples TRBV18 to TRBJ1-1, with 7 positions matching TRBD1. Trimming cost V 6 bases and J 6 bases; bases outside gene matches: 7. This CDR3 is 13 amino acids long. Germline CDR1 reads KGHSH; CDR2 reads LQKENI. The CDR3 region is CASSPGQSSEAFF. The CDR3 nucleotides read TGTGCCAGCTCGCCGGGACAGAGCTCTGAAGCTTTCTTT.

The CDR3 reads CASSLARDSLAYEQYF. The CDR3 region has the DNA TGTGCCAGCAGTTTGGCCAGGGACAGTCTAGCCTACGAGCAGTACTTC. The chain links TRBV28 to TRBJ2-7, with 7 bases aligning to TRBD1. CDR3 size: 16 residues. V lost 3 bases to trimming and J lost 2 bases; unmatched junction nucleotides: 10. Germline values: CDR1 MDHEN, CDR2 SYDVKM.

The CDR3 loop reads CASSFHRGLGYGYTF. The CDR3 DNA reads TGTGCCAGCAGTTTTCACAGGGGGCTAGGCTATGGCTACACCTTC. The chain has TRBV27 and TRBJ1-2; 9 bases match TRBD1. J gave up 4 bases and V 3 bases, and 6 bases lay outside the gene matches. CDR3 length: 15 amino acids. Germline-derived CDR1 and CDR2 are MNHEY and SMNVEV (reference sequence).

The chain carries TRBV30 and TRBJ1-2; TRBD1 matches at 8 bases. The junction had 11 bases not matched to a gene; V was cut back by 4 bases and J by 4 bases. Germline V gene data show CDR1 as GTSNPN and CDR2 as SVGIG (reference sequence). The CDR3 sequence is 15 residues long. This CDR3 is CAWTYPRTGPYGYTF. Written as DNA, the CDR3 is TGTGCCTGGACCTACCCCAGGACAGGGCCCTATGGCTACACCTTC.

The chain combines TRBV3-1 (or the pseudogene TRBV3-2) with TRBJ2-1, with D perhaps matching TRBD2 (6 bases). V lost 0 bases and J 2 bases, leaving 8 bases between the germline ends. Germline CDR1 is LGHDT and CDR2 is YNNKEL (reference sequence). The CDR3 totals 15 residues. The CDR3 loop reads CASSQDAGPYNEQFF. Written as DNA, the CDR3 is TGTGCCAGCAGCCAAGACGCGGGGCCCTACAATGAGCAGTTCTTC.

This sequence joins TRBV9 and TRBJ1-2; possible D gene TRBD1, 5 bases. The V gene's germline CDR1 is SGDLS and CDR2 YYNGEE. The CDR3 contains 13 residues. Trimming took off 4 bases at V and 10 bases at J, with 17 bases between the two ends. The CDR3 DNA is TGTGCCAGCAGCACGCTCCAGGGCTTCGTCTACACCTTC. Residues: CASSTLQGFVYTF.

This chain uses TRBV7-9 with TRBJ2-2; 8 nucleotides align to TRBD1. The CDR3 runs to 15 residues. The germline V gene has CDR1 SEHNR and CDR2 FQNEAQ (reference sequence). V lost 5 bases, J lost 4 bases, and 6 bases stayed unmatched. Written as DNA, the CDR3 is TGTGCCAGCAGCGGACAGGGTTTCGGCACCGGGGAGCTGTTTTTT. It translates to CASSGQGFGTGELFF.

The chain recombines TRBV6-4 with TRBJ1-2; D might be TRBD1 (6 bases). The CDR3 is 14 amino acids. V was trimmed by 2 bases and J by 9 bases, leaving 16 bases between them. Germline lookup yields CDR1 MRHNA and CDR2 SNTAGT. The CDR3 is CASSDPDSPGSYTF. CDR3 nucleotides: TGTGCCAGCAGTGACCCGGACAGTCCTGGAAGCTACACCTTC.

This clone has only one observation. The genes are TRBV28 and TRBJ1-1; tentative D call: TRBD1 (5 bases). V lost 7 bases, J lost 8 bases, and 14 bases lay in between. The CDR3 consists of 12 residues. CDR1 is MDHEN and CDR2 is SYDVKM in the germline V gene. CDR3 in DNA: TGTGCCAGCATCTCGGGGGTTCGGGAAGCTTTCTTT. Amino acid sequence: CASISGVREAFF.

The chain's CDR3 is CASSLAGGDNEQFF. CDR3 DNA sequence: TGTGCCAGCAGCTTAGCGGGGGGAGACAATGAGCAGTTCTTC. The chain employs TRBV7-3 and TRBJ2-1, with TRBD2 matching over 8 bases. The J segment lost 5 bases and the V segment lost 2 bases, leaving 2 bases of the junction unmatched. This CDR3 is built from 14 residues. Germline lookup yields CDR1 SGHTA and CDR2 FQGTGA. Full variable domain (outside the CDR3, taken from reference TRBV7-3 and TRBJ2-1): GAGVSQTPSNKVTEKGKYVELRCDPISGHTALYWYRQSLGQGPEFLIYFQGTGAADDSGLPNDRFFAVRPEGSVSTLKIQRTERGDSAVYLCASSLAGGDNEQFFGPGTRLTVL.

V usage is TRBV18 and J usage is TRBJ2-3; TRBD1 aligns across 9 bases. CDR3 length: 16 amino acids. V gave up 5 bases and J gave up 0 bases; unmatched junction bases: 6. Germline V lookup: CDR1 KGHSH, CDR2 LQKENI. The CDR3 sequence: CASSSTGGTSTDTQYF. CDR3 DNA sequence: TGTGCCAGCTCATCTACAGGGGGCACTAGCACAGATACGCAGTATTTT.

J is TRBJ2-7 and V is TRBV4-2; D might be TRBD1 (5 bases). V was pared by 0 bases and J by 6 bases, with 12 bases between. CDR1 and CDR2 (germline): LGHNA, YNFKEQ. The CDR3 extends over 14 amino acids. Here the CDR3 DNA reads TGTGCCAGCAGCCAAGATAGGACATTAGGCGAGCAGTACTTC. It yields the protein CASSQDRTLGEQYF.

V is TRBV9 and J is TRBJ1-4, with 7 nucleotides matching TRBD1. V shed 0 bases and J 8 bases; nucleotides not matched to a gene: 7. The CDR3 extends over 15 amino acids. Germline V gene lookup returns CDR1 SGDLS and CDR2 YYNGEE. CDR3 region: CASSVGTGGREKLFF. Here the CDR3 DNA reads TGTGCCAGCAGCGTAGGGACAGGTGGAAGGGAAAAACTGTTTTTT.

This chain joins TRBV13 and TRBJ2-1; 8 bases are shared with TRBD1. The CDR3 extends over 14 amino acids. V shed 5 bases, J shed 5 bases, and the junction held 5 bases outside the gene matches. Germline V gives CDR1 PRHDT, CDR2 FYEKMQ (reference sequence). CDR3 sequence (DNA): TGTGCCAGCAGCCCCGGACAGGGCCACAATGAGCAGTTCTTC. Amino acid sequence: CASSPGQGHNEQFF.

The J gene is TRBJ1-4, the V gene TRBV9; TRBD1 matches at 8 bases. The CDR3 is 15 amino acids. CDR1 and CDR2 (germline): SGDLS, YYNGEE. Trimming at V came to 0 bases and at J to 7 bases, leaving 5 bases not matched to a gene. CDR3 DNA: TGTGCCAGCAGCGTAGACAGGGGGTTGCGTGAAAAACTGTTTTTT. Translated: CASSVDRGLREKLFF.

The rearrangement links TRBV30 to TRBJ2-5; tentatively, D is TRBD1 (6 bases). CDR1 is GTSNPN, CDR2 SVGIG, per germline (reference sequence). The CDR3 totals 13 residues. V was trimmed by 1 base and J by 9 bases, leaving 15 bases between them. The CDR3 reads CAWSAQGIVAQYF. The CDR3 DNA reads as TGTGCCTGGAGTGCACAGGGAATAGTGGCCCAGTACTTC.

This clone has more than one count but fewer than ten. The chain carries TRBV6-6 and TRBJ2-5, with 9 bases aligning to TRBD2. The germline V gene encodes CDR1 MNHNY and CDR2 SVGAGI (reference sequence). This CDR3 spans 13 amino acids. The V and J ends lost 6 bases and 4 bases, in that order; junction bases with no gene match: 3. In DNA form, the CDR3 reads TGTGCCAGCAGAGCGACTAGCGGAGAGACCCAGTACTTC. This gives the protein CASRATSGETQYF.

The CDR3 coding sequence is TGTGCCAGCAGTCGGGACAGGGCGGACAATGAGCAGTTCTTC. As protein: CASSRDRADNEQFF. This chain uses TRBV6-6 with TRBJ2-1; 9 nucleotides line up with TRBD1. Germline values: CDR1 MNHNY, CDR2 SVGAGI (reference sequence). Trimming took 5 bases from V and 5 from J; bases not matched to a gene: 4. The CDR3 length is 14 residues.

The sample holds one count of this clone. The chain uses TRBV7-2 and TRBJ2-3, with TRBD1 as a possible D gene (5 bases). Germline lookup yields CDR1 SGHTA and CDR2 FQGNSA. The CDR3 is 15 amino acids. V was shortened by 5 bases and J by 1 base, with 13 bases between the two germline ends. CDR3 protein: CASSPQGRGTDTQYF. The CDR3 coding sequence is TGTGCCAGCAGCCCCCAGGGCAGGGGCACAGATACGCAGTATTTT.

This clone was recorded once. This sample also contains other DNA sequences that code for the same CDR3. CDR3: CASSRQKNTEAFF. CDR3 DNA: TGTGCCAGCTCACGACAGAAGAACACTGAAGCTTTCTTT. V gene TRBV18 combines with J gene TRBJ1-1; D perhaps matches TRBD1 (5 bases). Germline loops: CDR1 KGHSH, CDR2 LQKENI. This CDR3 spans 13 amino acids. Trimming took off 4 bases at V and 1 base at J, with 7 bases between the two ends.

V usage is TRBV25-1 and J usage is TRBJ2-3; D is undetermined. Germline V gene lookup returns CDR1 MGHDK and CDR2 SYGVNS. V lost 5 bases and J 2 bases, leaving 11 bases between the germline ends. There are 14 residues in the CDR3. The CDR3 coding sequence is TGTGCCAGCAGTAAGAGGTCGGACACAGATACGCAGTATTTT. Translated, it gives CASSKRSDTDTQYF.

This chain connects TRBV7-2 to TRBJ1-3; D is unclear. The CDR3 runs to 14 residues. V lost 3 bases, J lost 4 bases, and 10 bases lay in between. Germline CDR1 SGHTA, CDR2 FQGNSA. CDR3 sequence (DNA): TGTGCCAGCAGCTTGGTGGAGGGCGGAAACACCATATATTTT. It encodes CASSLVEGGNTIYF.

The chain has TRBV7-2 and TRBJ2-3, with 10 bases fitting TRBD2. Losses at the gene ends were 2 bases for V and 6 bases for J; bases not matched to a gene: 8. Germline CDR1 is SGHTA and CDR2 is FQGNSA. The CDR3 runs to 16 residues. The chain's CDR3 is CASSLSPSGGMDTQYF. The CDR3 DNA reads TGTGCCAGCAGCTTAAGCCCTAGCGGGGGAATGGATACGCAGTATTTT.